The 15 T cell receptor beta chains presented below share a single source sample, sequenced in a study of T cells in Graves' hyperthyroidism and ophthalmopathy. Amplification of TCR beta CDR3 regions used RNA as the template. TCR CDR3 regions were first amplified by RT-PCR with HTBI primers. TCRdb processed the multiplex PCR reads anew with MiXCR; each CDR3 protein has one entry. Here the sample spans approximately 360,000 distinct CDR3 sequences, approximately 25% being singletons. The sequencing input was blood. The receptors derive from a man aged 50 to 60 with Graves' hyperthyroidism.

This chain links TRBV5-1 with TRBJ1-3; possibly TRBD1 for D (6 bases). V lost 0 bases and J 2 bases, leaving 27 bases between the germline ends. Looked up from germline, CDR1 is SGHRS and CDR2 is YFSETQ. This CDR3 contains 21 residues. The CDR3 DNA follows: TGCGCCAGCAGCTTGGTAGGGGCCATTGATGGCGGGACAAGCACTGGAAACACCATATATTTT. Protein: CASSLVGAIDGGTSTGNTIYF.

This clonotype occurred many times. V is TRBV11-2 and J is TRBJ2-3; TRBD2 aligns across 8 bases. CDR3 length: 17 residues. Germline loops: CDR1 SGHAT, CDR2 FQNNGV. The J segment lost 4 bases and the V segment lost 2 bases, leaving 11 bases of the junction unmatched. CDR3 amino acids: CASSLTTGTRVADTQYF. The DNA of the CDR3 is TGTGCCAGCAGCTTAACCACCGGGACTAGAGTTGCAGATACGCAGTATTTT.

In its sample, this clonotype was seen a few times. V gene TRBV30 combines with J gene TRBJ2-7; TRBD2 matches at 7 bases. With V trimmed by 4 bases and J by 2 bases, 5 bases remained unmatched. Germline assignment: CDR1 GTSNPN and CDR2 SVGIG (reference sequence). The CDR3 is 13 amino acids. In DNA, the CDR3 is TGTGCCTGGATTCAGCGGGGTCCCTACGAGCAGTACTTC. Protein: CAWIQRGPYEQYF.

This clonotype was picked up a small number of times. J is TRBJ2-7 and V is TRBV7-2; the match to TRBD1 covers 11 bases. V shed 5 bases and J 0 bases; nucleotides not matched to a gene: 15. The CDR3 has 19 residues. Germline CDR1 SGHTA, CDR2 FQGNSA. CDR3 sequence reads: CASSPTAPRTGGASYEQYF. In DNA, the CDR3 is TGTGCCAGCAGCCCCACCGCACCTCGGACAGGGGGCGCCTCCTACGAGCAGTACTTC.

The CDR3 is CASSSFGRGGSTDTQYF. The CDR3 DNA is TGTGCCAGCAGCTCTTTTGGACGTGGCGGCTCCACAGATACGCAGTATTTT. This chain connects TRBV7-9 to TRBJ2-3; D is unresolved. The CDR3 has 17 residues. The germline V and J ends were trimmed by 4 bases and 2 bases, with 19 bases remaining between them. The V gene's germline CDR1 is SEHNR and CDR2 FQNEAQ (reference sequence). The full variable domain, its missing parts supplied by reference TRBV7-9 and TRBJ2-3, is DTGVSQNPRHKITKRGQNVTFRCDPISEHNRLYWYRQTLGQGPEFLTYFQNEAQLEKSRLLSDRFSAERPKGSFSTLEIQRTEQGDSAMYLCASSSFGRGGSTDTQYFGPGTRLTVL.

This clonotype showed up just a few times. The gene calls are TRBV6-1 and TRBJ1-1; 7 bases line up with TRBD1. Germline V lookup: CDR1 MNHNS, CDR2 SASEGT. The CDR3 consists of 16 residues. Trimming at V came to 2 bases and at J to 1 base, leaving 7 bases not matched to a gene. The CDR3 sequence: CASSELLAGGNTEAFF. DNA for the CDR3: TGTGCCAGCAGTGAATTGTTAGCAGGGGGGAACACTGAAGCTTTCTTT.

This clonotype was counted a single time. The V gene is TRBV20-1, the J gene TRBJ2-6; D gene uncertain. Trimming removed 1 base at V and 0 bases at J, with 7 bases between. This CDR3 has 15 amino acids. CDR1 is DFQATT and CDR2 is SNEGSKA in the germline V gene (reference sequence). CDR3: CSARGYGSGANVLTF. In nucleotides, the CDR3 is TGCAGTGCTAGAGGGTACGGCTCTGGGGCCAACGTCCTGACTTTC.

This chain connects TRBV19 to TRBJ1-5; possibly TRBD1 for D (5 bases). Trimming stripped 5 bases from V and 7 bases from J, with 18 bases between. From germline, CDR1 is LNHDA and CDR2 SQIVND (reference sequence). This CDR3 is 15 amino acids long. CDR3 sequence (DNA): TGTGCCAGTAGTTTTGGGGACCAAGGTTCGCAGCCCCAGCATTTT. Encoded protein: CASSFGDQGSQPQHF. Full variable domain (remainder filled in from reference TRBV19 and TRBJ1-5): DGGITQSPKYLFRKEGQNVTLSCEQNLNHDAMYWYRQDPGQGLRLIYYSQIVNDFQKGDIAEGYSVSREKKESFPLTVTSAQKNPTAFYLCASSFGDQGSQPQHFGDGTRLSIL.

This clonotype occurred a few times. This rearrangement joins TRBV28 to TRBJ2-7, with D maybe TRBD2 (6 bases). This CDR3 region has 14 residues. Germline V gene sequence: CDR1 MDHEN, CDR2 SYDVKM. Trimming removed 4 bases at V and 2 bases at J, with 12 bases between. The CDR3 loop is CASSSGGITYEQYF. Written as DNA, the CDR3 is TGTGCCAGCAGTTCTGGAGGGATAACCTACGAGCAGTACTTC.

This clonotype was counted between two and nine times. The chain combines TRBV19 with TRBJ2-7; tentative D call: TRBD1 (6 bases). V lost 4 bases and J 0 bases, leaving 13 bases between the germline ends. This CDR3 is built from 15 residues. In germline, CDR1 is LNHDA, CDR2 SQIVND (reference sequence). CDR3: CASSTYRATSYEQYF. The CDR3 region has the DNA TGTGCCAGTAGTACCTACAGGGCTACCTCCTACGAGCAGTACTTC.

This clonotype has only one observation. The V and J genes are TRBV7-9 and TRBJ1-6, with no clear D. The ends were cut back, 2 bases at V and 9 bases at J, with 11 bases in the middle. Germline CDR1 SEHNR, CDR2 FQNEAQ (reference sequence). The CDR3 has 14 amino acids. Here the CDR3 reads CASSLQAGVSPLHF. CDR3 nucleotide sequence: TGTGCCAGCAGCTTACAGGCAGGCGTTTCACCCCTCCACTTT. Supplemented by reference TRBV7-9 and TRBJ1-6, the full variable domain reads DTGVSQNPRHKITKRGQNVTFRCDPISEHNRLYWYRQTLGQGPEFLTYFQNEAQLEKSRLLSDRFSAERPKGSFSTLEIQRTEQGDSAMYLCASSLQAGVSPLHFGNGTRLTVT.

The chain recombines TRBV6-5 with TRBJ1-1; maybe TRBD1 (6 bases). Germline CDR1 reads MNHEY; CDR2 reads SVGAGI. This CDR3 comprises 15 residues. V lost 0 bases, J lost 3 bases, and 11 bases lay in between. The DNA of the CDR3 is TGTGCCAGCAGTTACTCAGGGGGGTCGGACACTGAAGCTTTCTTT. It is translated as CASSYSGGSDTEAFF.

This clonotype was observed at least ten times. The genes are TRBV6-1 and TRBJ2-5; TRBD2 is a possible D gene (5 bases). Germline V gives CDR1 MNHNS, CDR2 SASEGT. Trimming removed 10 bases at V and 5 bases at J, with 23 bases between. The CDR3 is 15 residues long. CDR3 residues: CATSAYEGGVETQYF. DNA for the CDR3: TGTGCCACCTCGGCATACGAGGGTGGAGTTGAGACCCAGTACTTC.

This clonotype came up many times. DNA of the CDR3: TGCAGTGCTGACGACCTGGGACAGGGCAACTACGAGCAGTACTTC. Its protein product is CSADDLGQGNYEQYF. This rearrangement joins TRBV20-1 to TRBJ2-7; 9 nucleotides align to TRBD1. The V segment lost 5 bases and the J segment 3 bases; nucleotides outside the gene matches: 11. This CDR3 has 15 amino acids. Germline loops: CDR1 DFQATT, CDR2 SNEGSKA (reference sequence).

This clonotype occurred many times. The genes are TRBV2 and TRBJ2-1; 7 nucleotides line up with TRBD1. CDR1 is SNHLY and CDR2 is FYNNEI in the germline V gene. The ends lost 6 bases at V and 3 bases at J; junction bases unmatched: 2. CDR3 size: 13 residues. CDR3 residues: CASRGQLYNEQFF. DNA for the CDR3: TGTGCCAGCAGGGGACAGCTCTACAATGAGCAGTTCTTC.